The T cell receptor beta chain under discussion was sequenced for a study of cytomegalovirus exposure and HLA in healthy donors. Study findings and constraints: Reports showed the classifier diagnosing cytomegalovirus status with high specificity and sensitivity. When analyzed later, a missense DCLRE1C variant was found to be linked to TCR beta V- and J-gene trimming.

Worth noting for this clone: Its target is not known.

V was pared by 2 bases and J by 6 bases, with 7 bases between. The germline gives CDR1 GTSNPN, CDR2 SVGIG (reference sequence). The CDR3 spans 12 residues. 60 Vbeta and 13 Jbeta primers were used in PCR. Method: immunoSEQ multiplex PCR; TCRdb's copy keeps in-frame clones and lacks some. Of about 160,000 clones in the sample, about 80% were seen once. The sequence came from a man younger than 40 in good health and CMV-seronegative. Sample: PBMCs. The chain is built from TRBV30 and TRBJ2-2; D call uncertain. CDR3 nucleotides: TGTGCCTGGAGTCGGGTGTCCGGGGAGCTGTTTTTT. Its protein is CAWSRVSGELFF. Supplemented by reference TRBV30 and TRBJ2-2, the full variable domain reads SQTIHQWPATLVQPVGSPLSLECTVEGTSNPNLYWYRQAAGRGLQLLFYSVGIGQISSEVPQNLSASRPQDRQFILSSKKLLLSDSGFYLCAWSRVSGELFFGEGSRLTVL.